This T cell receptor beta chain originates from a study of blood T cell repertoires in COVID-19. Study at large: The origin of the acute and convalescent COVID-19 samples was the United States, Italy and Spain. T cells, B-cell-depleted T cells, or PBMCs supplied cDNA or gDNA.

CDR3 length: 15 residues. V lost 1 base and J lost 6; bases outside the gene matches: 8. Germline CDR1 is SQVTM and CDR2 is ANQGSEA. In the original processing: The authors estimated nucleated cell counts from reference gene primer amplification. Profiling relied on immunoSEQ multiplex PCR, and the TCRdb table lists in-frame clones only, not all of them. V, J and clone size are taken as reported in that table, and D and trimming were inferred from the DNA itself. This sample has around 200,000 clones, with 85% to 90% found just once. The origin of this receptor is an elderly man with acute or convalescent COVID-19. The V and J genes are TRBV29-1 and TRBJ2-1; 8 positions match TRBD2. The sequencing sample was made of peripheral blood. The CDR3 DNA reads TGCAGCGTTGAAGGGGAGCGGGAGACCTTCAATGAGCAGTTCTTC. Amino acid sequence: CSVEGERETFNEQFF.